What follows is one T cell receptor beta chain and its context. This record comes from a study of cytomegalovirus exposure and HLA in healthy donors. Across the study: A data release that came early held roughly 90 million unique TCRs from HLA-typed donors.

A multiplex PCR was run with 60 Vbeta primers and 13 Jbeta primers. Measured with immunoSEQ multiplex PCR; TCRdb has only the in-frame clones, and not every one. Among 100,000 to 150,000 clones listed, approximately 78% were seen once. Sequencing was carried out using PBMCs. The source of this sequence is a man aged 35 to 55 in good health and CMV-seronegative.

The CDR3 DNA reads as TGTGCCAGCAGTCCCATTTATGGGGGGGCGGTTGAGCAGTTCTTC. It translates to CASSPIYGGAVEQFF. V is TRBV27 and J is TRBJ2-1; weak D call: TRBD2 (7 bases). CDR3 length: 15 amino acids. The V gene's germline CDR1 is MNHEY and CDR2 SMNVEV (reference sequence). Trimming took off 5 bases at V and 9 bases at J, with 20 bases between the two ends.